The source of this T cell receptor beta chain is a study of blood T cell repertoires in COVID-19. Per germline, CDR1 MNHEY and CDR2 SVGAGI. Trimming cost V 6 bases and J 3 bases; bases outside gene matches: 4. The CDR3 has 14 residues. TCRdb keeps only in-frame clones here, not all; method: immunoSEQ multiplex PCR. The repertoire consists of 100,000 to 150,000 clones, with 81% occurring once and the leading ten covering about a sixth. This clonotype originated in a man aged 25 to 40 with COVID-19, enrolled during active disease. Sample: peripheral blood. V is TRBV6-5 and J is TRBJ1-5; 8 bases line up with TRBD1. The CDR3 bases are TGTGCCAGCAGCAGACAGGGGATCAATCAGCCCCAGCATTTT. Protein product: CASSRQGINQPQHF.